The rows below give T cell receptor beta chains drawn from one sample of a study of the immune and genomic landscape of osteosarcoma. Assay: immunoSEQ multiplex PCR; the TCRdb copy retains only in-frame clones and omits some. The profile shows thousands of clones, 65% to 85% of them singletons. Sequencing was done on a sample of osteosarcoma tumor tissue from the lung. These receptors were obtained from a human donor with osteosarcoma. Both conserved end residues are part of each CDR3. The D gene is left open where the match is weak. Clone size is stated in some rows and not others, as once, few, many or a class when expanded.

-	TRBV7-8	TRBJ1-2	few	TGTGCCAGCAGTAGTACAGGGCTTGACTATGGCTACACCTTC	CASSSTGLDYGYTF
TRBD1	TRBV29-1	TRBJ1-1	-	TGCAGCGCCCGCCAGACAGGGTTCGACACTGAAGCTTTCTTT	CSARQTGFDTEAFF
TRBD2	TRBV10-3	TRBJ2-7	-	TGTGCCATCAGTGGGACTAGCGGGGCTCCCTACGAGCAGTACTTC	CAISGTSGAPYEQYF
TRBD1	TRBV5-1	TRBJ1-1	-	TGCGCCAGCAGCTTAAGACAGGGGGCGCGAACTGAAGCTTTCTTT	CASSLRQGARTEAFF
-	TRBV11-2	TRBJ1-5	-	TGTGCCAGCAGCTTTCCCTATTCCGGGGGGTACTATAGCAATCAGCCCCAGCATTTT	CASSFPYSGGYYSNQPQHF
TRBD1	TRBV27	TRBJ1-5	-	TGTGCCAGCAGTCCGCATGGACAGGGACCCAATCAGCCCCAGCATTTT	CASSPHGQGPNQPQHF
TRBD2	TRBV11-3	TRBJ2-1	-	TGTGCCAGCAGCTTAAAACTAGCGGGGGCCGAGCAGTTCTTC	CASSLKLAGAEQFF
TRBD1	TRBV29-1	TRBJ2-1	-	TGCAGCGTTGAAGGGATACGGGACAGGGGGGGTAGCTCCTACAATGAGCAGTTCTTC	CSVEGIRDRGGSSYNEQFF
TRBD1	TRBV7-8	TRBJ2-4	-	TGTGCCAGCAGCTTAGATAGGGGGCTGGGGAACATTCAGTACTTC	CASSLDRGLGNIQYF
-	TRBV2	TRBJ1-6	-	TGTGCCAGCAGGGGCACAGGGAATTCACCCCTCCACTTT	CASRGTGNSPLHF
-	TRBV5-1	TRBJ2-5	-	TGCGCCAGCAGCTTGGATCCAGGGCTGTACAGTAATACCCAAGAGACCCAGTACTTC	CASSLDPGLYSNTQETQYF
TRBD2	TRBV4-1	TRBJ2-5	-	TGCGCCAGCAGCCCCTTGACTAGCGGGGTACAAGAGACCCAGTACTTC	CASSPLTSGVQETQYF
-	TRBV9	TRBJ2-3	-	TGTGCCAGCAGCCCCAGATTTACAGGTATCGCAGATACGCAGTATTTT	CASSPRFTGIADTQYF
TRBD1	TRBV5-1	TRBJ2-7	once	TGCGCCAGCAGCTACGAGACAGGGAGCTCCTACGAGCAGTACTTC	CASSYETGSSYEQYF
-	TRBV5-1	TRBJ2-7	-	TGCGCCAGCAGCCCAACCGGGACACAAGGGGAGCAGTACTTC	CASSPTGTQGEQYF
-	TRBV5-1	TRBJ1-4	-	TGCGCCAGCAGGGGCCAGACTGGTGCAACTAATGAAAAACTGTTTTTT	CASRGQTGATNEKLFF
TRBD1	TRBV5-1	TRBJ1-6	-	TGCGCCAGCAGCAATGAACCGGGACAGGGGAATTCACCCCTCCACTTT	CASSNEPGQGNSPLHF
TRBD2	TRBV9	TRBJ2-3	-	TGTGCCAGCAGCGCGGGACTAGCGGGGGGGCTTCGGGCAGATACGCAGTATTTT	CASSAGLAGGLRADTQYF
-	TRBV29-1	TRBJ1-6	-	TGCAGCGCCCTTCCGGGACCGAGCCCGGATTCACCCCTCCACTTT	CSALPGPSPDSPLHF
TRBD1	TRBV7-3	TRBJ2-7	-	TGTGCCAGCAGCTCCGGGACAGGGATCAACGAGCAGTACTTC	CASSSGTGINEQYF
-	TRBV14	TRBJ2-3	-	TGTGCCAGCAGCCTCCTTGGGGGGCCTGAAGATACGCAGTATTTT	CASSLLGGPEDTQYF
-	TRBV7-2	TRBJ2-3	-	TGTGCCAGCAGCTTAGGCGCTTGGCCGACAGATACGCAGTATTTT	CASSLGAWPTDTQYF
-	TRBV10-3	TRBJ1-3	once	TGTGCCATCAGTGAGTCCGGGACACCTTACCTTTTTTTGGAAAGCACCATATATTTT	CAISESGTPYLFLESTIYF
-	TRBV13	TRBJ2-1	-	TGTGCCAGCAGCTTAGGGGGGGTAGCTGAGCAGTTCTTC	CASSLGGVAEQFF
-	TRBV7-2	TRBJ1-2	-	TGTGCCAGCAGCCCCGGGGGGGGTAAGGTACATGGCTACACCTTC	CASSPGGGKVHGYTF
-	TRBV11-2	TRBJ1-2	-	TGTGCCAGCAGCTTATCGGCCTCCGGGACGCCCTATGGCTACACCTTC	CASSLSASGTPYGYTF
-	TRBV10-3	TRBJ2-5	-	TGTGCCATCTCAGGGGGAGGAGAGACCCAGTACTTC	CAISGGGETQYF
TRBD1	TRBV5-6	TRBJ1-6	-	TGTGCCAGCAGACGACAGGGGGCGCACGTTTCACCCCTCCACTTT	CASRRQGAHVSPLHF
-	TRBV7-8	TRBJ2-1	-	TGTGCCAGCGGGAAGCGGACTACTACATACAATGAGCAGTTCTTC	CASGKRTTTYNEQFF
-	TRBV30	TRBJ2-1	-	TGTGCCTGGAGCTACCGGAATGAGCAGTTCTTC	CAWSYRNEQFF
-	TRBV4-2	TRBJ1-1	-	TGTGCCAGCACCATGGGGAGAACTGAAGCTTTCTTT	CASTMGRTEAFF
-	TRBV7-2	TRBJ2-2	-	TGTGCCAGCAGCTTCAGGGGATCCGGGGAGCTGTTTTTT	CASSFRGSGELFF
-	TRBV11-3	TRBJ2-5	-	TGTGCCAGCAGCCCGGGGAGGGGGAATTGGGACGAGACCCAGTACTTC	CASSPGRGNWDETQYF
TRBD1	TRBV30	TRBJ1-1	few	TGTGCCTGGGGCCGGGACAGTGAAGCTTTCTTT	CAWGRDSEAFF
-	TRBV5-6	TRBJ1-6	-	TGTGCCAGCAGCTTGGCGATGGGAAGAGATAATTCACCCCTCCACTTT	CASSLAMGRDNSPLHF
-	TRBV6-5	TRBJ1-2	-	TGTGCCAGCAAGTTGGGGGCGGTAATGAATGGCTACACCTTC	CASKLGAVMNGYTF